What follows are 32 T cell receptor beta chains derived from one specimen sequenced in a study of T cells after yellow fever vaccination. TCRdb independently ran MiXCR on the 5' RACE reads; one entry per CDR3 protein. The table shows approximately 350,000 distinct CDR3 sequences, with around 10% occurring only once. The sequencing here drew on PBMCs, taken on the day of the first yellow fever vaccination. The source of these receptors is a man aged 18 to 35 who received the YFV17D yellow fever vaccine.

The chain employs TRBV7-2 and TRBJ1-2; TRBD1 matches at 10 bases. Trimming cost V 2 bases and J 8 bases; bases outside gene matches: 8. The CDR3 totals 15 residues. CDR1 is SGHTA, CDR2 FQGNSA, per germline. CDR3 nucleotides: TGTGCCAGCAGCTTAAGTAGAGGGACAGGGGAAGGCTACACCTTC. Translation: CASSLSRGTGEGYTF.

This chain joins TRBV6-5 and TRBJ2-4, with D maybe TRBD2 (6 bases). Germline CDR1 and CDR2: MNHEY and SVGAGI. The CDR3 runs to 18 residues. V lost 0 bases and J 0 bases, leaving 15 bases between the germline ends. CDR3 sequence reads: CASSYSTRTTLAKNIQYF. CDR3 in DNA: TGTGCCAGCAGTTACTCGACTAGGACTACATTAGCCAAAAACATTCAGTACTTC.

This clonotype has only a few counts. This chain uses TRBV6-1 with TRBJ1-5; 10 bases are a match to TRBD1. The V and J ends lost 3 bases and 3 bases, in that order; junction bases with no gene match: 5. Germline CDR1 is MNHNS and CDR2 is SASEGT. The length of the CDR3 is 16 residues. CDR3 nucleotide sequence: TGTGCCAGCAGTGATCGGGACAGGGGCACCAATCAGCCCCAGCATTTT. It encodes CASSDRDRGTNQPQHF.

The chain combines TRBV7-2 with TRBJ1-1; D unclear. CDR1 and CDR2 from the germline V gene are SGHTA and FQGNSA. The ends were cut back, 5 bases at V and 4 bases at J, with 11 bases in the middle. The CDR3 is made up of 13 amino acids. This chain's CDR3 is CASSLERSTEAFF. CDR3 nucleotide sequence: TGTGCCAGCAGCCTTGAAAGGAGCACTGAAGCTTTCTTT.

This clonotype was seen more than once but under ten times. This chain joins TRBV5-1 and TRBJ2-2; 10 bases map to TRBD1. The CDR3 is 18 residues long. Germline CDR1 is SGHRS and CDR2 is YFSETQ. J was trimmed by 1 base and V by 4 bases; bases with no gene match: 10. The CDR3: CASSDFFRDRGNTGELFF. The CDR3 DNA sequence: TGCGCCAGCAGCGACTTCTTTAGGGACAGGGGGAACACCGGGGAGCTGTTTTTT.

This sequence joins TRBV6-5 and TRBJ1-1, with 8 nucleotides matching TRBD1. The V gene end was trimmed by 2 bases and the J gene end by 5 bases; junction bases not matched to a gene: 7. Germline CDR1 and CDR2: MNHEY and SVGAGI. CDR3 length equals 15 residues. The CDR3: CASSYEGQVGTEAFF. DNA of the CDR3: TGTGCCAGCAGTTACGAGGGACAGGTTGGGACTGAAGCTTTCTTT.

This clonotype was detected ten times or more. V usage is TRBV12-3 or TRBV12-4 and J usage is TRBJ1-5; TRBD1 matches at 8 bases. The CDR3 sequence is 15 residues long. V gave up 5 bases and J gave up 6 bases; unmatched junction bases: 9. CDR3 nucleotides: TGTGCCAGCAGTCCCGGGACAGGTTACGCTCAGCCCCAGCATTTT. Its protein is CASSPGTGYAQPQHF.

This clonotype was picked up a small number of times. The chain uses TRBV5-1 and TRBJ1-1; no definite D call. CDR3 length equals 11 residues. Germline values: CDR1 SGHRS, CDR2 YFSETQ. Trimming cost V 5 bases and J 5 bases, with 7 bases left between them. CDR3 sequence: CASRSGTEAFF. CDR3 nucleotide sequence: TGCGCCAGCAGATCAGGTACTGAAGCTTTCTTT.

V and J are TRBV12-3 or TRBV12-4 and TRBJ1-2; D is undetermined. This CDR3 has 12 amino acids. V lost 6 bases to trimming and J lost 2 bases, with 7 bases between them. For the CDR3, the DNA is TGTGCCAGCAGGGGAGCAAACTATGGCTACACCTTC. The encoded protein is CASRGANYGYTF.

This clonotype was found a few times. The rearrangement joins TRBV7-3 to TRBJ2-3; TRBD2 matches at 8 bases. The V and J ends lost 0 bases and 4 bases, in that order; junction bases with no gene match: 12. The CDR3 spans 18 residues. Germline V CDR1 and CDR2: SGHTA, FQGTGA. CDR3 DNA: TGTGCCAGCAGCTTAACCGGTGCGGGACTAGTAGTTGCAGATACGCAGTATTTT. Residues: CASSLTGAGLVVADTQYF.

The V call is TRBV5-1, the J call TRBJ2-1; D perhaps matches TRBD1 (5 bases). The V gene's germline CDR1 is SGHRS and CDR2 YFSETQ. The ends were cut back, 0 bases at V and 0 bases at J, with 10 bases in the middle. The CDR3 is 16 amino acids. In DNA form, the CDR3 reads TGCGCCAGCAGCTTGGGACAGACCAGCTCCTACAATGAGCAGTTCTTC. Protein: CASSLGQTSSYNEQFF.

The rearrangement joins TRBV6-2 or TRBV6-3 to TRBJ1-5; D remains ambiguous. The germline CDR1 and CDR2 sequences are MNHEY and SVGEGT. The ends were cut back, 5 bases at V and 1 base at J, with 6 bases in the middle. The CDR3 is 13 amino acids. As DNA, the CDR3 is TGTGCCAGCAGTCGGGAGAGCAATCAGCCCCAGCATTTT. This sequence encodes CASSRESNQPQHF.

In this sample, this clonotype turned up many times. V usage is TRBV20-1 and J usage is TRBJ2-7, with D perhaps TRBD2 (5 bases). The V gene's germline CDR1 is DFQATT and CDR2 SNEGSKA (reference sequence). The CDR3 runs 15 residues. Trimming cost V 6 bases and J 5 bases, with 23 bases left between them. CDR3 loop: CSARREGRAENEQYF. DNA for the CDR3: TGCAGTGCCCGGCGTGAGGGTAGGGCTGAAAACGAGCAGTACTTC.

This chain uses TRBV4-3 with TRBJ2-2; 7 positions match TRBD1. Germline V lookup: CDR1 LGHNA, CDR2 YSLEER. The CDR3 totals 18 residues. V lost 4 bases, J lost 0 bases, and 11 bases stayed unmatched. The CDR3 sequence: CASSRRASGTANTGELFF. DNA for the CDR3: TGCGCCAGCAGCCGACGAGCCTCCGGGACAGCGAACACCGGGGAGCTGTTTTTT.

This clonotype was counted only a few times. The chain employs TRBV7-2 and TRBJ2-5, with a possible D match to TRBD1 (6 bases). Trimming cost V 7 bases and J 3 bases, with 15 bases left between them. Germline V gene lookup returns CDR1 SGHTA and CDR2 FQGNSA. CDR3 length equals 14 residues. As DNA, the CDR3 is TGTGCCAGCAACCCAGGACAGTCAAAAGAGACCCAGTACTTC. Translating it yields CASNPGQSKETQYF.

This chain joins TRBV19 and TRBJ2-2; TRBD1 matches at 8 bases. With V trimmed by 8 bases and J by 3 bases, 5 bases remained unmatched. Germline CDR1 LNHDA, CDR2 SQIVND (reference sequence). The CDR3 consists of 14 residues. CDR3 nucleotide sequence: TGTGCCAGTTTCGGACAGGGATACACCGGGGAGCTGTTTTTT. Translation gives CASFGQGYTGELFF. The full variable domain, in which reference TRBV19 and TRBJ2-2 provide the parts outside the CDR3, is DGGITQSPKYLFRKEGQNVTLSCEQNLNHDAMYWYRQDPGQGLRLIYYSQIVNDFQKGDIAEGYSVSREKKESFPLTVTSAQKNPTAFYLCASFGQGYTGELFFGEGSRLTVL.

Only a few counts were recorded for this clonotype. DNA for the CDR3: TGTGCCAGCAGTTACTACCGGGGACCCTTGTCCTACGAGCAGTACTTC. This gives the protein CASSYYRGPLSYEQYF. This chain connects TRBV6-5 to TRBJ2-7; perhaps D is TRBD1 or TRBD2 (5 bases each). CDR1 and CDR2 (germline): MNHEY, SVGAGI. The CDR3 is 16 amino acids. Trimming stripped 1 base from V and 1 base from J, with 14 bases between.

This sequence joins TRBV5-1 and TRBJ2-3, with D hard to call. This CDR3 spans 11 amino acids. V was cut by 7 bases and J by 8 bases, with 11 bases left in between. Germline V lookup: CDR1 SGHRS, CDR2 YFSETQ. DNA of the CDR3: TGCGCCAGCTCCCAAGAGGCTACGCAGTATTTT. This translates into CASSQEATQYF.

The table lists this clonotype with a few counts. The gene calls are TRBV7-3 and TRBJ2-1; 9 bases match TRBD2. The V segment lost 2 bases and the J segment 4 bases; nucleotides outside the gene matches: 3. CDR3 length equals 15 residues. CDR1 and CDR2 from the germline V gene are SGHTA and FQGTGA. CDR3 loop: CASSLSSGEYNEQFF. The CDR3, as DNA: TGTGCCAGCAGCTTATCTAGCGGGGAATACAATGAGCAGTTCTTC.

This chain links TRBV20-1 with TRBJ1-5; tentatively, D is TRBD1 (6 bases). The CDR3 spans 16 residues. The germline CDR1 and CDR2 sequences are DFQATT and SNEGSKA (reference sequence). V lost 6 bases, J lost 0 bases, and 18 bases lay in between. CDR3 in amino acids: CSARPRTAYSNQPQHF. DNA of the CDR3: TGCAGTGCCAGACCGCGGACAGCTTATAGCAATCAGCCCCAGCATTTT.

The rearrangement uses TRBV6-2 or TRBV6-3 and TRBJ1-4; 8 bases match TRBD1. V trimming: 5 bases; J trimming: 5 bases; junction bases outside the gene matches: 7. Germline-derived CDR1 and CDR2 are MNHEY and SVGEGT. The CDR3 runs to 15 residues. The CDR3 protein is CASSPAGTGNEKLFF. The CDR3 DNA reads TGTGCCAGCAGTCCTGCCGGGACAGGAAATGAAAAACTGTTTTTT.

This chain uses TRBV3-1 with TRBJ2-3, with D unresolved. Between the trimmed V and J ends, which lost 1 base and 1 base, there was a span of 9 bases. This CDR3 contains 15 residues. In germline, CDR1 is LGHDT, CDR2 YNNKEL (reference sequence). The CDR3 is CASSQVASGTDTQYF. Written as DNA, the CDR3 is TGTGCCAGCAGCCAAGTGGCTTCGGGCACAGATACGCAGTATTTT.

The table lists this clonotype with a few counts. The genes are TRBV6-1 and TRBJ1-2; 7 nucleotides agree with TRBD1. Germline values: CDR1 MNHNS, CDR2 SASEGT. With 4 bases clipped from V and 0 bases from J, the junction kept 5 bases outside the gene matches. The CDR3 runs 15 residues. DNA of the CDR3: TGTGCCAGCAGTGCCCCCGGGACAGCTAACTATGGCTACACCTTC. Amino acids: CASSAPGTANYGYTF.

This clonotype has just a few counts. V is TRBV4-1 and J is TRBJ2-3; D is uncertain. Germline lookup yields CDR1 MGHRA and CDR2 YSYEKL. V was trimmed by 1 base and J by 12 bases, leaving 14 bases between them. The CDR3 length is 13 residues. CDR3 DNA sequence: TGCGCCAGCAGCCAAGGATTGGCGTCTGACCAGTATTTT. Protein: CASSQGLASDQYF.

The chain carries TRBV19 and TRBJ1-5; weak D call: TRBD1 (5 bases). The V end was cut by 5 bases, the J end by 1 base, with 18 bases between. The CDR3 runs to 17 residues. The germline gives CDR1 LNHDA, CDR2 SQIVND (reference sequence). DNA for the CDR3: TGTGCCAGTAGTTTCCCCCGGGGGATGAGGAGCAATCAGCCCCAGCATTTT. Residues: CASSFPRGMRSNQPQHF.

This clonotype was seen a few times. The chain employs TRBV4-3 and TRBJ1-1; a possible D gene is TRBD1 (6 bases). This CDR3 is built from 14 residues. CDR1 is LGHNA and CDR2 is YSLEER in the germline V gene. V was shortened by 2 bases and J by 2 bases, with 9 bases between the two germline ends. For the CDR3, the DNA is TGCGCCAGCAGCCAATTCAGGGGAAACACTGAAGCTTTCTTT. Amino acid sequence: CASSQFRGNTEAFF.

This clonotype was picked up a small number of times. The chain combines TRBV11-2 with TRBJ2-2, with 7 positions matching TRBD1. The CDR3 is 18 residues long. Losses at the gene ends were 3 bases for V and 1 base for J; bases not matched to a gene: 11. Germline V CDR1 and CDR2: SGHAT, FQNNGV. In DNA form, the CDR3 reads TGTGCCAGCAGCTTTGGCCCCCGGGACAGCTGGAACACCGGGGAGCTGTTTTTT. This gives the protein CASSFGPRDSWNTGELFF.

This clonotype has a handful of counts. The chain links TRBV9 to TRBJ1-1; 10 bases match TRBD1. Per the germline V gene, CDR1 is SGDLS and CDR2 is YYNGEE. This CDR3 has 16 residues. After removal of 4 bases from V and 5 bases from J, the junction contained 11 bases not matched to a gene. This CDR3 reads CASSTGTGAKITEAFF. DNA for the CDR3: TGTGCCAGCAGCACCGGGACAGGGGCGAAGATTACTGAAGCTTTCTTT.

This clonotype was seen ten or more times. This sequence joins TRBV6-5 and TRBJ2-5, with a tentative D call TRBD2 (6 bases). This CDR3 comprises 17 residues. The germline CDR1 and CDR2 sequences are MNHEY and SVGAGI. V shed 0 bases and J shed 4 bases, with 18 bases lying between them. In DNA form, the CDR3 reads TGTGCCAGCAGTTACTCGAGTATTCCGAGCGGGCGAGAGACCCAGTACTTC. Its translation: CASSYSSIPSGRETQYF.

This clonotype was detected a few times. CDR3 residues: CASSPAPGQGASGNQPQHF. The CDR3 region has the DNA TGTGCCAGCTCACCAGCACCGGGACAGGGGGCTTCGGGCAATCAGCCCCAGCATTTT. The chain couples TRBV18 to TRBJ1-5; 12 bases line up with TRBD1. V lost 2 bases and J lost 2; bases outside the gene matches: 10. The germline V gene encodes CDR1 KGHSH and CDR2 LQKENI. The CDR3 sequence is 19 residues long.

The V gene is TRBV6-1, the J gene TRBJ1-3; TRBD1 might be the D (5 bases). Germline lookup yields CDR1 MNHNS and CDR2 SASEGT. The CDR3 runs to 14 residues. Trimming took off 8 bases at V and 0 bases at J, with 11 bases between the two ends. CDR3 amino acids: CASEEGSSGNTIYF. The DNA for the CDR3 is TGTGCCAGCGAGGAGGGGAGCTCTGGAAACACCATATATTTT.

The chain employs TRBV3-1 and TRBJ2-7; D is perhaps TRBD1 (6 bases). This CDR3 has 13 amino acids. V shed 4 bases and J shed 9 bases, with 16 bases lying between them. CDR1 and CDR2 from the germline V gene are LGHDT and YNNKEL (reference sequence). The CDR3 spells CASSLGQPGRQYV. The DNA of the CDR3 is TGTGCCAGCAGCCTAGGACAGCCAGGGAGGCAGTACGTC.